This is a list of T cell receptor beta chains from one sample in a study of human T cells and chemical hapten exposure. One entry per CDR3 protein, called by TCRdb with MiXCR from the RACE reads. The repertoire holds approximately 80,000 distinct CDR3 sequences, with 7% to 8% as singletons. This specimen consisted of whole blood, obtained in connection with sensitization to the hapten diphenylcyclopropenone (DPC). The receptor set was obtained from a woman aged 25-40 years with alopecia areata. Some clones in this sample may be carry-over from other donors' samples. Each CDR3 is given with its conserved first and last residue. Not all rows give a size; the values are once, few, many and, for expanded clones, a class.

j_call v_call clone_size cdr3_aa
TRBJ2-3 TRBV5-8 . CASSLGQRTDTQYF
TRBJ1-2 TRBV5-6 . CASRAGGEPVDGYTF
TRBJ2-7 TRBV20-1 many CSAETYGRHEQYF
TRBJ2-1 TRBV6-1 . CASSEPQRSSYNEQFF
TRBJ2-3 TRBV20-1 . CSAGHWTPERTDTQYF
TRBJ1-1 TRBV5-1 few CASSLGRWDTEAFF
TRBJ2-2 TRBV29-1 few CSEKRSGTETGELFF
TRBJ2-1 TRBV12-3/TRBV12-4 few CASSTRLRGNEQFF
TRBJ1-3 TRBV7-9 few CASSLDPHSGNTIYF
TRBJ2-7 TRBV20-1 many CSARGTLNYEQYF
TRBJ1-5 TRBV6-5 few CASSGGRIGGRQHF
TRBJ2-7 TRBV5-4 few CASSLTLTGGYEQYF
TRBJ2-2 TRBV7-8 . CASSISGGFTGELFF
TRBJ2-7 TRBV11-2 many CASRKTIGTAAGEQYF
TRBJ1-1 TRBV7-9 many CASSTQTGGTEAFF
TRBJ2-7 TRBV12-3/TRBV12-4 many CASSWDRTYEQYF
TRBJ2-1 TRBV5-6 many CASSLGLRGGSSYNEQFF
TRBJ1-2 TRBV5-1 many CASSLGQPYGYTF
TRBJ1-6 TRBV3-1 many CASSQWEGPLHF
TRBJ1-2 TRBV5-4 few CASRRSLVNGVNYGYTF
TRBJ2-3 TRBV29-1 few CSVVPNLADTQYF
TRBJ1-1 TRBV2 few CASSGVVMNTEAFF